Presented here are 16 T cell receptor beta chains from one specimen sequenced in a study of blood T cell repertoires in COVID-19. The repertoire was sequenced with immunoSEQ multiplex PCR; TCRdb's copy has only in-frame clones and lacks some. The sample holds about 170,000 clones, about 91% seen once. The sequenced material came from peripheral blood. These receptors originate from a woman aged 45-65 years with acute or convalescent COVID-19.

The chain joins TRBV27 to TRBJ1-2, with a tentative D call TRBD1 (6 bases). The CDR3 length is 14 residues. Per the germline V gene, CDR1 is MNHEY and CDR2 is SMNVEV (reference sequence). The V and J ends lost 6 bases and 5 bases respectively, with 16 bases between them. As DNA, the CDR3 is TGTGCCAGCAGGGGGAACAGGGAGGGGTATGGCTACACCTTC. Amino acid sequence: CASRGNREGYGYTF.

The rearrangement joins TRBV19 to TRBJ1-5; D is uncertain. Deletions cut 2 bases from V and 2 bases from J, with 10 bases between. Germline V gene sequence: CDR1 LNHDA, CDR2 SQIVND (reference sequence). The CDR3 has 15 residues. The CDR3 DNA reads as TGTGCCAGTAGTATACCGGGAAGGCGCAATCAGCCCCAGCATTTT. Translating it yields CASSIPGRRNQPQHF.

This chain's CDR3 is CASSLNSMNTEAFF. The CDR3 DNA sequence: TGTGCCAGCAGCTTGAACAGCATGAACACTGAAGCTTTCTTT. The rearrangement uses TRBV7-9 and TRBJ1-1; no reliable D call. This CDR3 spans 14 amino acids. Trimming shortened V by 3 bases and J by 0 bases, and 8 bases separated the two germline ends. The V gene's germline CDR1 is SEHNR and CDR2 FQNEAQ (reference sequence).

The V call is TRBV18, the J call TRBJ1-2; 8 nucleotides agree with TRBD1. V shed 1 base, J shed 4 bases, and the junction held 8 bases outside the gene matches. CDR3 size: 16 residues. Per the germline V gene, CDR1 is KGHSH and CDR2 is LQKENI. The CDR3 sequence: CASSPLSGTGGYGYTF. In DNA, the CDR3 is TGTGCCAGCTCACCACTCTCGGGGACAGGAGGCTATGGCTACACCTTC. Full variable domain (outside the CDR3, taken from reference TRBV18 and TRBJ1-2): NAGVMQNPRHLVRRRGQEARLRCSPMKGHSHVYWYRQLPEEGLKFMVYLQKENIIDESGMPKERFSAEFPKEGPSILRIQQVVRGDSAAYFCASSPLSGTGGYGYTFGSGTRLTVV.

The CDR3 DNA sequence: TGCGCCAGCAGCTCTGGACAGGCTGGAAACACCATATATTTT. Amino acids: CASSSGQAGNTIYF. The rearrangement joins TRBV5-1 to TRBJ1-3; TRBD1 aligns across 7 bases. The germline CDR1 and CDR2 sequences are SGHRS and YFSETQ. V dropped 3 bases and J dropped 2; count of bases not matched to a gene: 2. CDR3 length: 14 amino acids.

This sequence joins TRBV11-2 and TRBJ1-6; 7 bases are a match to TRBD1. The CDR3 runs 14 residues. CDR1 SGHAT and CDR2 FQNNGV come from the germline V gene. With 3 bases clipped from V and 8 bases from J, the junction kept 4 bases outside the gene matches. CDR3 region: CASSFRTGDSPLHF. The CDR3 DNA sequence: TGTGCCAGCAGCTTTCGGACAGGTGATTCACCCCTCCACTTT.

This clone occurred many times. The V call is TRBV6-6, the J call TRBJ2-7; no clear D. Germline V gene data show CDR1 as MNHNY and CDR2 as SVGAGI (reference sequence). CDR3 size: 12 residues. Trimming took 2 bases from V and 2 from J, leaving 4 bases between them. The CDR3 is CASSYETYEQYF. The CDR3 bases are TGTGCCAGCAGTTACGAGACCTACGAGCAGTACTTC.

This chain connects TRBV21-1 to TRBJ2-1; the table assigns TRBD2, which was not confirmed against the DNA. TRBV21-1 is given as a pseudogene. The CDR3 has 18 residues. This CDR3 reads CASSKGLAGGCSYNEQFF. The CDR3 DNA sequence: TGTGCCAGCAGCAAAGGGCTAGCGGGGGGGTGCTCCTACAATGAGCAGTTCTTC.

The V and J genes are TRBV5-1 and TRBJ1-2; 7 bases fit TRBD1. This CDR3 region has 14 residues. Germline values: CDR1 SGHRS, CDR2 YFSETQ. The V segment lost 3 bases and the J segment 3 bases; nucleotides outside the gene matches: 5. The CDR3 coding sequence is TGCGCCAGCAGCTGGACCGGGACAGACTATGGCTACACCTTC. This encodes CASSWTGTDYGYTF.

The chain links TRBV15 to TRBJ2-2; D remains ambiguous. Looked up from germline, CDR1 is LNHNV and CDR2 is YYDKDF (reference sequence). The CDR3 extends over 13 amino acids. Between the trimmed V and J ends, which lost 1 base and 2 bases, there was a span of 2 bases. The CDR3, as DNA: TGTGCCACCAGCAGAGTAAACACCGGGGAGCTGTTTTTT. It encodes CATSRVNTGELFF.

The rearrangement links TRBV27 to TRBJ2-3; 7 nucleotides align to TRBD1. This CDR3 region has 14 residues. The V gene's germline CDR1 is MNHEY and CDR2 SMNVEV (reference sequence). Trimming took 4 bases from V and 1 from J; bases not matched to a gene: 2. The CDR3, as DNA: TGTGCCAGCAGTTCTGGACAGGGCACAGATACGCAGTATTTT. Protein product: CASSSGQGTDTQYF.

The V gene is TRBV6-1, the J gene TRBJ2-3, with TRBD2 as a possible D gene (6 bases). The germline V gene has CDR1 MNHNS and CDR2 SASEGT. V shed 2 bases and J shed 4 bases, with 10 bases lying between them. This CDR3 spans 14 amino acids. The CDR3 protein is CASSESGSPDTQYF. CDR3 in DNA: TGTGCCAGCAGTGAATCCGGGAGTCCAGATACGCAGTATTTT.

The rearrangement uses TRBV5-1 and TRBJ1-1, with 8 bases fitting TRBD1. With 3 bases clipped from V and 6 bases from J, the junction kept 10 bases outside the gene matches. The CDR3 has 15 amino acids. The germline V gene has CDR1 SGHRS and CDR2 YFSETQ. The CDR3 bases are TGCGCCAGCAGCTCCTGGACAGGGAAAGTAGCTGAAGCTTTCTTT. This gives the protein CASSSWTGKVAEAFF.

V usage is TRBV13 and J usage is TRBJ2-1; 8 bases match TRBD2. The trim removed 3 bases at V and 0 bases at J, leaving 1 base unmatched. Per the germline V gene, CDR1 is PRHDT and CDR2 is FYEKMQ (reference sequence). There are 15 residues in the CDR3. The CDR3 is CASSFSGVSYNEQFF. The DNA of the CDR3 is TGTGCCAGCAGCTTTAGCGGGGTCTCCTACAATGAGCAGTTCTTC.

This clone has a single count. V is TRBV12-3 or TRBV12-4 and J is TRBJ1-2; D not resolved. Between the trimmed V and J ends, which lost 2 bases and 4 bases, there was a span of 8 bases. The CDR3 consists of 13 residues. This CDR3 reads CASSLSGSYGYTF. The DNA of the CDR3 is TGTGCCAGCAGTTTAAGTGGGAGCTATGGCTACACCTTC.

V usage is TRBV18 and J usage is TRBJ1-5; 9 bases are a match to TRBD1. The CDR3 sequence is 15 residues long. J was trimmed by 7 bases and V by 0 bases; bases with no gene match: 4. Germline CDR1 KGHSH, CDR2 LQKENI. The CDR3 is CASSPPGQGDQPQHF. The CDR3, as DNA: TGTGCCAGCTCACCACCGGGACAGGGCGACCAGCCCCAGCATTTT.